Listed below are T cell receptor beta chains from one sample, sequenced in a study of shared clonotypes between healthy human individuals. The protocol was immunoSEQ multiplex PCR, while the TCRdb copy is restricted to in-frame clones and leaves out a portion. The top ten hold about 1.7% of the sample, which has about 2.1 million clones, around 93% seen once. Sequencing was done on a sample of naive CD8+ T cells from PBMCs. The receptors were sampled from a man aged 18 to 29 in good health. Some clones in this sample may be carry-over from other donors' samples. Each CDR3 is given with its conserved first and last residue. Each record gives: D gene, J gene, V gene, clone size, CDR3 DNA, CDR3 protein. The D gene is left open where the match is weak. Not every row has a clone size; where given, it reads once, few, many or a size class.

TRBD1	TRBJ2-7	TRBV7-9	once	TGTGCCAGCAGCTTACTAACAGGGGACATCAGGAACTTC	CASSLLTGDIRNF
NA	TRBJ2-7	TRBV28	NA	TGTGCCAGCAGTTCGACGGCGCTAACCTACGAGCAGTACTTC	CASSSTALTYEQYF
NA	TRBJ2-2	TRBV6-1	NA	TGTGCCAGCAGTGGGCCGAACACCGGGGAGCTGTTTTTT	CASSGPNTGELFF
TRBD1	TRBJ2-1	TRBV11-2	once	TGTGCCAGCAGCCCCGCCGACAGGGCCGATGAGCAGTTCTTC	CASSPADRADEQFF
TRBD2	TRBJ2-1	TRBV11-2	NA	TGTGCCAGCAGCTTGAGCCCCCCGTTTAGCGGGAGGGGGCACAATGAGCAGTTCTTC	CASSLSPPFSGRGHNEQFF
NA	TRBJ1-1	TRBV27	once	TGTGCCAGCAGTCAAACAGGAAACACTGAAGCTTTCTTT	CASSQTGNTEAFF
NA	TRBJ2-7	TRBV27	NA	TGTGCCAGCAGGGTCCAGGGAGTCCACGAGCAGTACTTC	CASRVQGVHEQYF
NA	TRBJ1-4	TRBV7-9	NA	TGTGCCAGCAGCTTTGGGGCAACTAATGAAAAACTGTTTTTT	CASSFGATNEKLFF
NA	TRBJ1-1	TRBV29-1	few	TGCAGCATAAGAGGTGACTGGGGTACTGAAGCTTTCTTT	CSIRGDWGTEAFF
NA	TRBJ1-1	TRBV28	NA	TGTGCCAGCCTGCTAGGGGTAGGTACTGAAGCTTTCTTT	CASLLGVGTEAFF
TRBD1	TRBJ2-7	TRBV9	NA	TGTGCCAGCAGCGGCTCCGGGACAGACTACGAGCAGTACTTC	CASSGSGTDYEQYF
TRBD1	TRBJ1-5	TRBV27	NA	TGTGCCAGCAGTTTCGGACAGGGAGCGCAGCCCCAGCATTTT	CASSFGQGAQPQHF
NA	TRBJ2-5	TRBV7-8	NA	TGTGCCAGCAGCACAGAGACTCCTGGACCGAGACAAGAGACCCAGTACTTC	CASSTETPGPRQETQYF
NA	TRBJ2-1	TRBV28	NA	TGTGCCAGCCGACAAAACAGGGACTACTCTAGCTCCTACAATGAGCAGTTCTTC	CASRQNRDYSSSYNEQFF
NA	TRBJ1-5	TRBV6-1	once	TGTGCCAGCAGTATCCGAGACGCCAATCAGCCCCAGCATTTT	CASSIRDANQPQHF
NA	TRBJ2-2	TRBV19	NA	TGTGCCAGTAGTTCACTAGCCGGGGAGCTGTTTTTT	CASSSLAGELFF
TRBD2	TRBJ2-3	TRBV6-5	NA	TGTGCCAGCAGGCGACTAGCGGGCACAGATACGCAGTATTTT	CASRRLAGTDTQYF
NA	TRBJ1-1	TRBV6-5	NA	TGTGCCAGCAGTCCACAGGCCCTTGGGACTGAAGCTTTCTTT	CASSPQALGTEAFF
TRBD1	TRBJ1-1	TRBV9	NA	TGTGCCAGCAGCGACAAACAGGGGCAAGGGACTGAAGCTTTCTTT	CASSDKQGQGTEAFF
TRBD1	TRBJ1-2	TRBV7-9	NA	TGTGCCAGCAGCTCCTACGACAGGGACGGCTACACCTTC	CASSSYDRDGYTF
NA	TRBJ1-2	TRBV28	once	TGTGCCAGCAGTTTTGGATTACCGCGCTATGGCTACACCTTC	CASSFGLPRYGYTF
NA	TRBJ2-4	TRBV5-5	NA	TGTGCCAGCAGCTTGTGGATAGGGGGACAAGACGGCATTCAGTACTTC	CASSLWIGGQDGIQYF
NA	TRBJ2-7	TRBV6-1	NA	TGTGCCAGCAGTGTCATGGGAGCGGCGGCCCCCCTAGGGCCCGAGCAGTACTTC	CASSVMGAAAPLGPEQYF
NA	TRBJ2-7	TRBV19	NA	TGTGCCAGTAGTATAGCCAGGGCAGCCTACGAGCAGTACTTC	CASSIARAAYEQYF
NA	TRBJ1-4	TRBV9	NA	TGTGCCAGCAGCCCCGAAGGGCCTAACTATGGAAAACTGTTTTTT	CASSPEGPNYGKLFF
TRBD2	TRBJ2-1	TRBV11-2	NA	TGTGCCAGCAGCTGGCCAACTAGCGGGAGTAACAATGAGCAGTTCTTC	CASSWPTSGSNNEQFF
TRBD2	TRBJ2-1	TRBV9	NA	TGTGCCAGCAGCGTAGGCGGGAGGGCCGCCCATGAGCAGTTCTTC	CASSVGGRAAHEQFF
TRBD2	TRBJ2-5	TRBV10-3	NA	TGTGCCATCAGCCACGCGGCGCTCCTAGCGGGAGGGCGGGAGACCCAGTACTTC	CAISHAALLAGGRETQYF
TRBD1	TRBJ1-1	TRBV27	NA	TGTGCCAGCAAGGACAGGGCGAACACTGAAGCTTTCTTT	CASKDRANTEAFF
TRBD1	TRBJ1-1	TRBV27	NA	TGTGCCAGCAGTTTAGGGACAGGGGTCCTGAACACTGAAGCTTTCTTT	CASSLGTGVLNTEAFF
NA	TRBJ2-5	TRBV5-6	NA	TGTGCCAGCAGCGCACAGGAAGAGGAGACCCAGTACTTC	CASSAQEEETQYF
NA	TRBJ1-1	TRBV11-2	NA	TGTGCCAGCACCCGATGGGGTAACACTGAAGCTTTCTTT	CASTRWGNTEAFF
TRBD1	TRBJ1-5	TRBV6-5	NA	TGTGCCAGCAGCCGACAGGGACGGAGCAATCAGCCCCAGCATTTT	CASSRQGRSNQPQHF
NA	TRBJ2-7	TRBV28	NA	TGTGCCAGCAGTTTGTCGGGGTGGGCCTACGAGCAGTACTTC	CASSLSGWAYEQYF
NA	TRBJ2-7	TRBV6-1	NA	TGTGCCAGCAGTGAAAATACTTTCTACGAGCAGTACTTC	CASSENTFYEQYF
NA	TRBJ2-5	TRBV12-5	once	TGTGCTAGTGGGCCCAACCAAGAGACCCAGTACTTC	CASGPNQETQYF
TRBD1	TRBJ2-1	TRBV27	NA	TGTGCCAGCAGTTTATCGTTCGGACAGGTTCACAATGAGCAGTTCTTC	CASSLSFGQVHNEQFF